Below are 30 T cell receptor beta chains sequenced from a single sample in a study of blood T cell repertoires in COVID-19. This table comes from immunoSEQ multiplex PCR, and its TCRdb copy is limited to in-frame clones, with some not included. Of approximately 290,000 clones listed, about 88% were seen once; the top ten hold about 12%. Source material: peripheral blood. The source is a woman aged 55-70 years with acute or convalescent COVID-19.

This chain joins TRBV5-1 and TRBJ1-1; D gene uncertain. The length of the CDR3 is 12 residues. Between the trimmed V and J ends, which lost 2 bases and 7 bases, there was a span of 9 bases. Germline values: CDR1 SGHRS, CDR2 YFSETQ. The CDR3 sequence is CASSLVGDEAFF. The CDR3 nucleotides read TGCGCCAGCAGCTTAGTGGGAGATGAAGCTTTCTTT.

V is TRBV5-1 and J is TRBJ2-7, with TRBD1 identical over 9 bases. The CDR3 has 14 residues. The V gene end was trimmed by 6 bases and the J gene end by 6 bases; junction bases not matched to a gene: 10. Germline CDR1 SGHRS, CDR2 YFSETQ. Written as DNA, the CDR3 is TGCGCCAGCACCCCCGGGACAGGGTCGTCCGAGCAGTACTTC. Translation gives CASTPGTGSSEQYF. Combining the CDR3 with reference TRBV5-1 and TRBJ2-7 gives the whole variable domain KAGVTQTPRYLIKTRGQQVTLSCSPISGHRSVSWYQQTPGQGLQFLFEYFSETQRNKGNFPGRFSGRQFSNSRSEMNVSTLELGDSALYLCASTPGTGSSEQYFGPGTRLTVT.

The chain uses TRBV19 and TRBJ1-5, with D unresolved. Trimming took 6 bases from V and 4 from J, leaving 7 bases between them. The CDR3 extends over 12 amino acids. Germline V gives CDR1 LNHDA, CDR2 SQIVND (reference sequence). CDR3 sequence: CASRNGNQPQHF. The CDR3, as DNA: TGTGCCAGTAGGAACGGGAATCAGCCCCAGCATTTT.

The chain employs TRBV4-3 and TRBJ1-6; D remains ambiguous. The germline CDR1 and CDR2 sequences are LGHNA and YSLEER. Trimming cost V 0 bases and J 9 bases, with 21 bases left between them. There are 18 residues in the CDR3. CDR3 protein: CASSQDRTTNTFSSPLHF. CDR3 sequence (DNA): TGCGCCAGCAGCCAAGATCGTACAACTAATACCTTTAGTTCACCCCTCCACTTT.

The rearrangement joins TRBV28 to TRBJ1-3; D possibly corresponds to TRBD1 (5 bases). CDR3 length: 17 residues. Per the germline V gene, CDR1 is MDHEN and CDR2 is SYDVKM. Trimming shortened V by 6 bases and J by 2 bases, and 20 bases separated the two germline ends. CDR3 residues: CASSPSVGRVPGNTIYF. DNA of the CDR3: TGTGCCAGCAGCCCAAGTGTAGGCAGGGTGCCTGGAAACACCATATATTTT.

DNA for the CDR3: TGTGCCAGCAACAGGGAGCGCTACGAGCAGTACTTC. Translating it yields CASNRERYEQYF. This chain connects TRBV6-5 to TRBJ2-7; perhaps TRBD1 as D (6 bases). CDR3 length: 12 residues. Germline CDR1 is MNHEY and CDR2 is SVGAGI. V lost 7 bases and J lost 3, with 10 bases in between.

About this clone: Mismatch with germline at one junction end may stem from a read error. V gene TRBV29-1 combines with J gene TRBJ1-1; D uncertain. The length of the CDR3 is 13 residues. Germline V CDR1 and CDR2: SQVTM, ANQGSEA. CDR3 nucleotides: TGCAGCGTTAGTGTGGGGAGGAACCCTGAAGCTTTCTTT. This encodes CSVSVGRNPEAFF. Full variable domain (missing parts from reference TRBV29-1 and TRBJ1-1): SAVISQKPSRDICQRGTSLTIQCQVDSQVTMMFWYRQQPGQSLTLIATANQGSEATYESGFVIDKFPISRPNLTFSTLTVSNMSPEDSSIYLCSVSVGRNPEAFFGQGTRLTVV.

This clone came up many times. This chain uses TRBV4-2 with TRBJ2-7; 10 bases are shared with TRBD2. The CDR3 is 19 amino acids. V lost 0 bases to trimming and J lost 0 bases; unmatched junction nucleotides: 11. The germline gives CDR1 LGHNA, CDR2 YNFKEQ. The CDR3 loop reads CASSQDLWTSGLLSYEQYF. The CDR3 nucleotides are TGTGCCAGCAGCCAAGATCTCTGGACTAGCGGTCTTCTCTCCTACGAGCAGTACTTC.

This clone was picked up a small number of times. This chain links TRBV12-3 or TRBV12-4 with TRBJ1-5; TRBD1 aligns across 8 bases. The CDR3 length is 13 residues. With 3 bases clipped from V and 11 bases from J, the junction kept 6 bases outside the gene matches. The CDR3 region has the DNA TGTGCCAGCAGTTTCGGACAGGGTAAGTCCCAGCATTTT. Translation gives CASSFGQGKSQHF.

This chain joins TRBV7-3 and TRBJ2-1; 9 nucleotides match TRBD1. The length of the CDR3 is 15 residues. After removal of 4 bases from V and 4 bases from J, the junction contained 5 bases not matched to a gene. Germline V gene sequence: CDR1 SGHTA, CDR2 FQGTGA. The CDR3 region has the DNA TGTGCCAGCAGCTATGACAGGGGGAATTACAATGAGCAGTTCTTC. Translated, it gives CASSYDRGNYNEQFF.

The CDR3 protein is CASSYSAGNLNGYTF. CDR3 nucleotide sequence: TGTGCCAGCAGTTACTCAGCAGGGAATCTCAATGGCTACACCTTC. The V call is TRBV6-5, the J call TRBJ1-2; TRBD1 might be the D (5 bases). Germline V lookup: CDR1 MNHEY, CDR2 SVGAGI. The CDR3 covers 15 residues. The V gene lost 0 bases and the J gene lost 6 bases, with 14 bases spanning the gap.

The gene calls are TRBV18 and TRBJ2-2; 7 bases line up with TRBD1. Trimming cost V 3 bases and J 0 bases; bases outside gene matches: 7. The CDR3 has 17 residues. Germline CDR1 and CDR2: KGHSH and LQKENI. CDR3 amino acids: CASSPQGRGSNTGELFF. For the CDR3, the DNA is TGTGCCAGCTCACCTCAAGGCAGGGGGTCGAACACCGGGGAGCTGTTTTTT.

The rearrangement uses TRBV18 and TRBJ1-6; 8 bases map to TRBD1. This CDR3 spans 16 amino acids. CDR1 is KGHSH, CDR2 LQKENI, per germline. With V trimmed by 4 bases and J by 6 bases, 8 bases remained unmatched. The CDR3 region has the DNA TGTGCCAGCTCACAGGACAGGGCAACTGGTAATTCACCCCTCCACTTT. It encodes CASSQDRATGNSPLHF.

The J gene is TRBJ1-5, the V gene TRBV28; D is undetermined. The CDR3 runs 12 residues. In germline, CDR1 is MDHEN, CDR2 SYDVKM. Trimming removed 4 bases from V and 10 bases from J, with 11 bases in between. CDR3 protein: CASSSPQFPQHF. As DNA, the CDR3 is TGTGCCAGCAGTTCCCCCCAATTCCCCCAGCATTTT. Filled out from reference TRBV28 and TRBJ1-5, the complete variable domain reads DVKVTQSSRYLVKRTGEKVFLECVQDMDHENMFWYRQDPGLGLRLIYFSYDVKMKEKGDIPEGYSVSREKKERFSLILESASTNQTSMYLCASSSPQFPQHFGDGTRLSIL.

This chain links TRBV9 with TRBJ2-3, with a weak D call TRBD2 (6 bases). This CDR3 has 13 residues. Germline loops: CDR1 SGDLS, CDR2 YYNGEE. V gave up 2 bases and J gave up 6 bases, with 10 bases separating them. The CDR3 here is CASSVGTLDTQYF. The CDR3 DNA reads as TGTGCCAGCAGCGTCGGGACTCTTGATACGCAGTATTTT.

The chain uses TRBV30 and TRBJ1-1; D gene uncertain. V was pared by 0 bases and J by 2 bases, with 7 bases between. Germline V lookup: CDR1 GTSNPN, CDR2 SVGIG (reference sequence). The CDR3 sequence is 13 residues long. The chain's CDR3 is CAWSVGLNTEAFF. The CDR3 region has the DNA TGTGCCTGGAGTGTAGGACTTAACACTGAAGCTTTCTTT. The full variable domain, in which reference TRBV30 and TRBJ1-1 provide the parts outside the CDR3, is SQTIHQWPATLVQPVGSPLSLECTVEGTSNPNLYWYRQAAGRGLQLLFYSVGIGQISSEVPQNLSASRPQDRQFILSSKKLLLSDSGFYLCAWSVGLNTEAFFGQGTRLTVV.

This chain connects TRBV28 to TRBJ1-2; D may be TRBD1 (6 bases). The germline V gene has CDR1 MDHEN and CDR2 SYDVKM. There are 18 residues in the CDR3. Trimming left V 5 bases short and J 5 bases short, with 27 bases between. The CDR3 region has the DNA TGTGCCAGCAGTCCTGCGCAGGGGCGAGGTAGAGGGGGATATGGCTACACCTTC. It yields the protein CASSPAQGRGRGGYGYTF.

The CDR3 here is CASKVGGPAGELFF. The CDR3 bases are TGTGCCAGTAAAGTGGGAGGGCCGGCCGGGGAGCTGTTTTTT. The chain uses TRBV19 and TRBJ2-2; 7 bases match TRBD2. Germline CDR1 reads LNHDA; CDR2 reads SQIVND (reference sequence). The trim removed 7 bases at V and 6 bases at J, leaving 8 bases unmatched. The CDR3 runs to 14 residues.

This chain's CDR3 is CASSLGRVPYEQYF. DNA of the CDR3: TGTGCCAGCAGCTTAGGCCGGGTTCCCTACGAGCAGTACTTC. The genes are TRBV11-2 and TRBJ2-7; D gene unclear. The CDR3 loop spans 14 amino acids. Germline V CDR1 and CDR2: SGHAT, FQNNGV. Trimming shortened V by 1 base and J by 2 bases, and 9 bases separated the two germline ends.

The chain employs TRBV18 and TRBJ1-1; D uncertain. This CDR3 comprises 11 residues. Germline assignment: CDR1 KGHSH and CDR2 LQKENI. V was clipped by 6 bases and J by 7 bases, with 9 bases between them. The CDR3 region has the DNA TGTGCCAGCTCTAGGGAGATTGAAGCTTTCTTT. It codes for CASSREIEAFF.

This chain uses TRBV6-5 with TRBJ1-2; maybe TRBD1 (6 bases). There are 13 residues in the CDR3. V lost 7 bases and J lost 4, with 13 bases in between. CDR1 and CDR2 (germline): MNHEY, SVGAGI. The CDR3, as DNA: TGTGCCAGCAAAGAGGGGGGGCTCTATGGCTACACCTTC. Encoded protein: CASKEGGLYGYTF.

This chain links TRBV6-5 with TRBJ1-2, with D possibly matching TRBD1 (5 bases). The CDR3 is 15 residues long. Germline V gene sequence: CDR1 MNHEY, CDR2 SVGAGI. V lost 0 bases to trimming and J lost 2 bases, with 10 bases between them. CDR3 sequence (DNA): TGTGCCAGCAGTTACTCGGGCAGGGTCAACTATGGCTACACCTTC. It encodes CASSYSGRVNYGYTF.

The rearrangement joins TRBV5-1 to TRBJ2-1, with a weak D call TRBD2 (6 bases). V was cut by 1 base and J by 8 bases, with 13 bases left in between. The CDR3 sequence is 14 residues long. Germline CDR1 is SGHRS and CDR2 is YFSETQ. The CDR3 reads CASSLTGEGDEQFF. CDR3 nucleotides: TGCGCCAGCAGCTTGACGGGAGAGGGCGATGAGCAGTTCTTC.

J is TRBJ2-3 and V is TRBV19; D is unresolved. Per germline, CDR1 LNHDA and CDR2 SQIVND (reference sequence). V was cut by 6 bases and J by 1 base, with 8 bases left in between. CDR3 length equals 13 residues. Here the CDR3 DNA reads TGTGCCAGTAGCAACCAGGGCACAGATACGCAGTATTTT. Protein product: CASSNQGTDTQYF.

This chain uses TRBV6-2 or TRBV6-3 with TRBJ2-1; TRBD2 aligns across 10 bases. CDR1 MNHEY and CDR2 SVGEGT come from the germline V gene. With 5 bases clipped from V and 7 bases from J, the junction kept 8 bases outside the gene matches. The CDR3 loop spans 15 amino acids. CDR3 region: CASSGSGGLRNEQFF. The CDR3 DNA sequence: TGTGCCAGCAGTGGTAGCGGGGGGCTACGGAATGAGCAGTTCTTC.

CDR3 in amino acids: CASSPGGLSTYEQYF. In DNA form, the CDR3 reads TGTGCCAGCAGCCCCGGTGGTCTGTCGACTTACGAGCAGTACTTC. This chain links TRBV5-5 with TRBJ2-7; no clear D. V was clipped by 4 bases and J by 4 bases, with 18 bases between them. From germline, CDR1 is SGHKS and CDR2 YYEKEE (reference sequence). This CDR3 comprises 15 residues.

V is TRBV27 and J is TRBJ1-2; 9 bases align to TRBD1. Germline lookup yields CDR1 MNHEY and CDR2 SMNVEV (reference sequence). V gave up 6 bases and J gave up 4 bases; unmatched junction bases: 6. The CDR3 is 14 residues long. In DNA form, the CDR3 reads TGTGCCAGCAGCCGGACAGGGGACGCCTATGGCTACACCTTC. It codes for CASSRTGDAYGYTF.

The chain carries TRBV27 and TRBJ1-5; perhaps TRBD1 as D (5 bases). The germline V gene has CDR1 MNHEY and CDR2 SMNVEV (reference sequence). The CDR3 covers 11 residues. Trimming took off 5 bases at V and 9 bases at J, with 8 bases between the two ends. CDR3 loop: CASSDGGPQHF. The CDR3 nucleotides read TGTGCCAGCAGTGACGGGGGGCCCCAGCATTTT.

This chain uses TRBV3-1 (or the pseudogene TRBV3-2) with TRBJ2-2, with 11 positions matching TRBD2. V shed 1 base and J 5 bases; nucleotides not matched to a gene: 0. CDR1 and CDR2 (germline): LGHDT, YNNKEL (reference sequence). The CDR3 contains 15 residues. Here the CDR3 DNA reads TGTGCCAGCAGCCAAGGACTAGCGGGAACCGGGGAGCTGTTTTTT. It encodes CASSQGLAGTGELFF.

V and J are TRBV24-1 and TRBJ1-5; the D is unclear. Trimming pared 3 bases from V and 3 bases from J, leaving 8 bases between. The CDR3 totals 14 residues. Germline V gives CDR1 KGHDR, CDR2 SFDVKD. Written as DNA, the CDR3 is TGTGCCACCAGTGATATCCGAGACAATCAGCCCCAGCATTTT. Amino acids: CATSDIRDNQPQHF.